The T cell receptor beta chain under discussion was sequenced for a study of cytomegalovirus exposure and HLA in healthy donors. Overall study findings and caveats: In vitro checks showed that a few CMV-associated chains really do target CMV antigens.

13 Jbeta primers and 60 Vbeta primers were used for the PCR. Some clones are missing from TCRdb's copy, which holds only in-frame ones; the method was immunoSEQ multiplex PCR. Of approximately 110,000 clones listed, about four fifths are singletons. Of note for this clone: Its cognate antigen is unknown.

Germline assignment: CDR1 PRHDT and CDR2 FYEKMQ (reference sequence). V was cut by 4 bases and J by 6 bases, with 25 bases left in between. The CDR3 totals 18 residues. The source material was PBMCs. The sequence was collected from a woman aged 55-69 years in good health and CMV-seropositive. The chain carries TRBV13 and TRBJ2-1; D perhaps matches TRBD1 (6 bases). CDR3 coding DNA: TGTGCCAGCAGCTCGACCGGGACACTTCGATTTCGGGTCAATGAGCAGTTCTTC. Encoded protein: CASSSTGTLRFRVNEQFF.